These 20 T cell receptor beta chains were sequenced from one sample in a study of cytomegalovirus exposure and HLA in healthy donors. PCR used 60 Vbeta primers and 13 Jbeta primers. Data came from immunoSEQ multiplex PCR; TCRdb stores just in-frame clones and leaves some out. The sample data list 45,000 or so clones. Sample: PBMCs. These receptors all come from a male donor in good health and CMV-seronegative.

This chain links TRBV6-1 with TRBJ1-5; 8 bases are a match to TRBD1. This CDR3 has 14 residues. Germline values: CDR1 MNHNS, CDR2 SASEGT. With 10 bases clipped from V and 0 bases from J, the junction kept 5 bases outside the gene matches. CDR3 residues: CAISTGDSNQPQHF. The CDR3 coding sequence is TGTGCCATCTCGACAGGGGATAGCAATCAGCCCCAGCATTTT.

The V and J genes are TRBV7-9 and TRBJ1-1, with 8 bases that match TRBD1. The CDR3 runs 15 residues. CDR1 and CDR2 from the germline V gene are SEHNR and FQNEAQ (reference sequence). V shed 1 base and J 1 base; nucleotides not matched to a gene: 2. This CDR3 reads CASSLVGQGNTEAFF. In nucleotides, the CDR3 is TGTGCCAGCAGCTTAGTCGGACAGGGGAACACTGAAGCTTTCTTT.

This sequence joins TRBV18 and TRBJ1-4; TRBD1 aligns across 9 bases. V lost 2 bases and J lost 0; bases outside the gene matches: 4. This CDR3 region has 17 residues. Germline V gives CDR1 KGHSH, CDR2 LQKENI. The CDR3 bases are TGTGCCAGCTCACCAACGGGACAGGGCGCAACTAATGAAAAACTGTTTTTT. It codes for CASSPTGQGATNEKLFF.

CDR3 coding DNA: TGTGCCAGCAGCCAAGGGGGTACAGGGTGGGAGCAGTACTTC. Amino acids: CASSQGGTGWEQYF. The chain links TRBV14 to TRBJ2-7; TRBD1 is a possible D gene (6 bases). Looked up from germline, CDR1 is SGHDN and CDR2 is FVKESK. V was shortened by 1 base and J by 7 bases, with 14 bases between the two germline ends. The CDR3 is made up of 14 amino acids.

This sequence joins TRBV19 and TRBJ1-1; a possible D gene is TRBD1 (5 bases). Germline CDR1 LNHDA, CDR2 SQIVND (reference sequence). Trimming took off 3 bases at V and 2 bases at J, with 10 bases between the two ends. The CDR3 is 14 residues long. The CDR3 sequence is CASSMATVNTEAFF. As DNA, the CDR3 is TGTGCCAGTAGTATGGCGACAGTAAACACTGAAGCTTTCTTT.

The chain combines TRBV6-5 with TRBJ2-5; 7 bases are shared with TRBD2. The V and J ends lost 6 bases and 9 bases, in that order; junction bases with no gene match: 16. Germline CDR1 is MNHEY and CDR2 is SVGAGI. The CDR3 contains 15 residues. CDR3 bases: TGTGCCAGCAGACTCAGCGGGGCAGCCTCGGTGGCCCAGTACTTC. Its translation: CASRLSGAASVAQYF.

J is TRBJ2-1 and V is TRBV4-2; a weak D match, TRBD2 (5 bases). Germline CDR1 reads LGHNA; CDR2 reads YNFKEQ. The CDR3 is 15 amino acids. V shed 4 bases and J shed 0 bases, with 10 bases lying between them. The CDR3 sequence is CASSPGMDSYNEQFF. The CDR3 coding sequence is TGTGCCAGCAGCCCGGGGATGGACTCCTACAATGAGCAGTTCTTC.

The V and J genes are TRBV6-4 and TRBJ2-1, with 9 bases that match TRBD1. The CDR3 has 11 amino acids. V shed 4 bases, J shed 15 bases, and the junction held 4 bases outside the gene matches. From germline, CDR1 is MRHNA and CDR2 SNTAGT. CDR3 DNA sequence: TGTGCCAGCAGTGTCGGACAGGGGCTGTTCTTC. It yields the protein CASSVGQGLFF.

The V call is TRBV6-5, the J call TRBJ1-1; 8 bases are a match to TRBD1. Trimming cost V 6 bases and J 5 bases; bases outside gene matches: 8. CDR3 length: 14 residues. Germline CDR1 is MNHEY and CDR2 is SVGAGI. CDR3 protein: CASRYDRGGTEAFF. The DNA for the CDR3 is TGTGCCAGCAGGTACGACAGGGGTGGGACTGAAGCTTTCTTT.

Of note for this clone: It is unclear where the CDR3 begins or ends on the DNA, so no DNA is shown, and the CDR3 is as TCRdb lists it. This chain connects TRBV29-1 to TRBJ2-3; TRBD2 is taken as the D call from the table, unchecked against the DNA. The germline V gene encodes CDR1 SQVTM and CDR2 ANQGSEA. The CDR3 extends over 11 residues, inclusive of both ends. CDR3 in amino acids: CSVVVGGGSYF.

The V call is TRBV5-6, the J call TRBJ1-2, with D perhaps TRBD1 (5 bases). The CDR3 totals 11 residues. Germline V gene data show CDR1 as SGHDT and CDR2 as YYEEEE. V lost 5 bases and J 4 bases, leaving 6 bases between the germline ends. CDR3 DNA: TGTGCCAGCAGTGACAGCTATGGCTACACCTTC. Amino acid sequence: CASSDSYGYTF.

This chain joins TRBV25-1 and TRBJ2-5; a weak D match, TRBD1 (6 bases). The CDR3 has 11 amino acids. V lost 5 bases, J lost 5 bases, and 6 bases lay in between. Germline CDR1 reads MGHDK; CDR2 reads SYGVNS. The CDR3 DNA reads TGTGCCAGCAGTCAGGGGGAGACCCAGTACTTC. It is translated as CASSQGETQYF.

The rearrangement joins TRBV30 to TRBJ1-2; possible D gene TRBD1, 5 bases. This CDR3 has 12 amino acids. Germline loops: CDR1 GTSNPN, CDR2 SVGIG (reference sequence). V lost 4 bases, J lost 8 bases, and 14 bases lay in between. As DNA, the CDR3 is TGTGCCTGGACCCAGGGTTCGCGAGGCTACACCTTC. This translates into CAWTQGSRGYTF.

The rearrangement joins TRBV18 to TRBJ2-7, with 7 bases matching TRBD1. CDR1 and CDR2 from the germline V gene are KGHSH and LQKENI. This CDR3 contains 14 residues. Unmatched junction bases numbered 8, after V lost 3 bases and J lost 6 bases. CDR3 residues: CASSPRQGLGEQYF. CDR3 nucleotides: TGTGCCAGCTCACCTAGACAGGGATTAGGCGAGCAGTACTTC.

The rearrangement joins TRBV25-1 to TRBJ1-2; TRBD1 might be the D (6 bases). With 3 bases removed from V and 5 bases from J, the gap between germline ends came to 10 bases. There are 13 residues in the CDR3. Germline V gives CDR1 MGHDK, CDR2 SYGVNS. Here the CDR3 DNA reads TGTGCCAGCAGTGACTCCAGGGGTTATGGCTACACCTTC. It codes for CASSDSRGYGYTF.

The chain carries TRBV6-6 and TRBJ1-1; possibly TRBD1 for D (5 bases). The V gene's germline CDR1 is MNHNY and CDR2 SVGAGI (reference sequence). This CDR3 has 9 amino acids. The chain's CDR3 is CAAGTEAFF. DNA for the CDR3: TGTGCTGCAGGGACTGAAGCTTTCTTT.

This chain joins TRBV27 and TRBJ2-7; 11 bases line up with TRBD2. CDR1 and CDR2 (germline): MNHEY, SMNVEV (reference sequence). This CDR3 contains 15 residues. V lost 4 bases, J lost 1 base, and 3 bases stayed unmatched. For the CDR3, the DNA is TGTGCCAGCAGTTCACCTAGCGGGGGGTCCTACGAGCAGTACTTC. This translates into CASSSPSGGSYEQYF.

The chain uses TRBV7-2 and TRBJ2-7; TRBD1 matches 9 bases. The V gene's germline CDR1 is SGHTA and CDR2 FQGNSA. The CDR3 covers 14 residues. V lost 4 bases and J lost 9; bases outside the gene matches: 10. CDR3 bases: TGTGCCAGCAGCTCCGGGACAGGGAGTAACGTGCAGTACTTC. It codes for CASSSGTGSNVQYF.

The chain is built from TRBV25-1 and TRBJ1-5, with 10 bases identical to TRBD1. Unmatched junction bases numbered 2, after V lost 6 bases and J lost 6 bases. CDR1 MGHDK and CDR2 SYGVNS come from the germline V gene. This CDR3 has 13 amino acids. CDR3 protein: CASRGQGFQPQHF. The CDR3 region has the DNA TGTGCCAGCAGGGGACAGGGGTTTCAGCCCCAGCATTTT.

The chain employs TRBV29-1 and TRBJ1-2; a possible D gene is TRBD1 (5 bases). The CDR3 runs 12 residues. V was pared by 7 bases and J by 5 bases, with 14 bases between. Germline CDR1 reads SQVTM; CDR2 reads ANQGSEA. CDR3 protein: CSASDRGYGYTF. CDR3 in DNA: TGCAGCGCCTCGGATCGGGGGTATGGCTACACCTTC.